Shown below are 24 T cell receptor beta chains from a single sample sequenced in a study of OX40 agonist ivuxolimab in advanced cancers. Measured with immunoSEQ multiplex PCR; TCRdb has only the in-frame clones, and not every one. The sample lists about 71,000 clones; about 88% were seen once. The specimen was CD4+ or CD8+ T cells sorted from blood, collected in a trial of the OX40 agonist ivuxolimab. The receptors come from an adult with an advanced solid tumor such as melanoma, head and neck, liver or kidney cancer.

V usage is TRBV28 and J usage is TRBJ2-1, with 10 bases aligning to TRBD2. Trimming at V came to 6 bases and at J to 0 bases, leaving 5 bases not matched to a gene. This CDR3 region has 16 residues. The germline CDR1 and CDR2 sequences are MDHEN and SYDVKM. The CDR3 sequence: CASRTASGSSYNEQFF. Here the CDR3 DNA reads TGTGCCAGCAGAACAGCTAGCGGGAGCTCCTACAATGAGCAGTTCTTC.

V gene TRBV5-1 combines with J gene TRBJ2-5, with D perhaps TRBD1 (5 bases). V lost 0 bases, J lost 2 bases, and 11 bases lay in between. CDR3 length: 15 residues. Germline CDR1 and CDR2: SGHRS and YFSETQ. The CDR3 region is CASSLELAGQETQYF. The CDR3 bases are TGCGCCAGCAGCTTGGAACTGGCAGGGCAAGAGACCCAGTACTTC.

This sequence joins TRBV7-3 and TRBJ2-5; 10 nucleotides line up with TRBD2. The CDR3 has 16 amino acids. The germline V gene encodes CDR1 SGHTA and CDR2 FQGTGA. V gave up 5 bases and J gave up 5 bases; unmatched junction bases: 11. This chain's CDR3 is CASSPSGRSMGETQYF. The CDR3 DNA reads as TGTGCCAGCAGCCCTAGCGGGAGATCAATGGGGGAGACCCAGTACTTC.

The chain joins TRBV19 to TRBJ2-7; D tentatively reads TRBD1 or TRBD2 (5 bases each). This CDR3 comprises 13 residues. Trimming shortened V by 6 bases and J by 2 bases, and 11 bases separated the two germline ends. Germline lookup yields CDR1 LNHDA and CDR2 SQIVND (reference sequence). The DNA of the CDR3 is TGTGCCAGTAGCGGGACCCTCCCCTACGAGCAGTACTTC. Translating it yields CASSGTLPYEQYF.

V is TRBV10-3 and J is TRBJ1-2; D unresolved. Germline V lookup: CDR1 ENHRY, CDR2 SYGVKD. CDR3 length equals 13 residues. V was cut by 4 bases and J by 5 bases, with 11 bases left in between. The CDR3 protein is CAISGQQAYGYTF. The DNA of the CDR3 is TGTGCCATCAGTGGCCAGCAGGCTTATGGCTACACCTTC.

V and J are TRBV6-6 and TRBJ1-2, with a tentative D call TRBD1 (5 bases). V was clipped by 9 bases and J by 7 bases, with 12 bases between them. Germline assignment: CDR1 MNHNY and CDR2 SVGAGI (reference sequence). The CDR3 length is 11 residues. The CDR3 DNA sequence: TGTGCCAGTAGTCCGGGGGTTGGCTACACCTTC. Residues: CASSPGVGYTF.

J is TRBJ2-7 and V is TRBV7-3; maybe TRBD1 (5 bases). The germline V gene encodes CDR1 SGHTA and CDR2 FQGTGA. This CDR3 comprises 13 residues. Deletions cut 5 bases from V and 3 bases from J, with 11 bases between. CDR3 in amino acids: CASSRGQFYEQYF. CDR3 in DNA: TGTGCCAGCAGCCGAGGACAATTCTACGAGCAGTACTTC.

This chain connects TRBV7-9 to TRBJ1-4; 10 bases line up with TRBD1. V lost 5 bases and J lost 3; bases outside the gene matches: 6. The CDR3 contains 16 residues. Per germline, CDR1 SEHNR and CDR2 FQNEAQ (reference sequence). CDR3 amino acids: CASSAGTGVANEKLFF. CDR3 in DNA: TGTGCCAGCAGCGCCGGGACAGGGGTGGCTAATGAAAAACTGTTTTTT.

The V call is TRBV6-1, the J call TRBJ2-6, with D maybe TRBD1 (5 bases). The CDR3 has 19 residues. V was cut by 4 bases and J by 4 bases, with 23 bases left in between. Per germline, CDR1 MNHNS and CDR2 SASEGT. This CDR3 is CASSVVGGSGFSGANVLTF. CDR3 DNA: TGTGCCAGCAGTGTGGTGGGTGGATCAGGGTTCTCCGGGGCCAACGTCCTGACTTTC.

This clone was seen just once. The chain is built from TRBV28 and TRBJ1-1, with 8 bases that match TRBD1. Germline V lookup: CDR1 MDHEN, CDR2 SYDVKM. CDR3 length: 12 amino acids. V shed 2 bases and J 11 bases; nucleotides not matched to a gene: 4. The CDR3 region is CASSLADREAFF. The CDR3 DNA is TGTGCCAGCAGTTTAGCGGACAGGGAGGCTTTCTTT.

Here the CDR3 DNA reads TGTGCCAGCAGTTTGAGGCAGGGCATATTCTACGAGCAGTACTTC. It yields the protein CASSLRQGIFYEQYF. The chain combines TRBV27 with TRBJ2-7, with D possibly being TRBD1 (5 bases). Germline CDR1 and CDR2: MNHEY and SMNVEV (reference sequence). With 3 bases removed from V and 3 bases from J, the gap between germline ends came to 15 bases. The CDR3 consists of 15 residues.

This clone was picked up one time. The rearrangement joins TRBV10-3 to TRBJ1-4; TRBD1 matches 10 bases. Germline CDR1 ENHRY, CDR2 SYGVKD. This CDR3 comprises 14 residues. Trimming took 7 bases from V and 5 from J; bases not matched to a gene: 4. CDR3 loop: CAITPGQGNEKLFF. The CDR3, as DNA: TGTGCCATCACTCCGGGACAGGGGAATGAAAAACTGTTTTTT.

This chain links TRBV19 with TRBJ2-7, with D perhaps matching TRBD1 (6 bases). The V gene's germline CDR1 is LNHDA and CDR2 SQIVND (reference sequence). The CDR3 contains 15 residues. Trimming took off 1 base at V and 1 base at J, with 11 bases between the two ends. CDR3 coding DNA: TGTGCCAGTAGTATAGCTCAGACAGGTTCCTACGAGCAGTACTTC. Translation: CASSIAQTGSYEQYF.

V gene TRBV4-2 combines with J gene TRBJ1-4, with TRBD1 identical over 8 bases. V lost 2 bases and J lost 3; bases outside the gene matches: 8. This CDR3 spans 17 amino acids. The germline V gene encodes CDR1 LGHNA and CDR2 YNFKEQ. The CDR3 protein is CASSQPRRGQANEKLFF. The CDR3 DNA reads TGTGCCAGCAGCCAACCTCGTCGGGGACAGGCTAATGAAAAACTGTTTTTT.

The rearrangement uses TRBV5-4 and TRBJ2-3; TRBD2 matches 8 bases. V was clipped by 5 bases and J by 0 bases; unmatched bases: 8. Germline V lookup: CDR1 SGHNT, CDR2 YYREEE (reference sequence). This CDR3 has 16 residues. DNA of the CDR3: TGTGCCAGCAGATCTCGTTCGGGAGGGAGCACAGATACGCAGTATTTT. This gives the protein CASRSRSGGSTDTQYF. The full variable domain, in which reference TRBV5-4 and TRBJ2-3 provide the parts outside the CDR3, is ETGVTQSPTHLIKTRGQQVTLRCSSQSGHNTVSWYQQALGQGPQFIFQYYREEENGRGNFPPRFSGLQFPNYSSELNVNALELDDSALYLCASRSRSGGSTDTQYFGPGTRLTVL.

The chain is built from TRBV18 and TRBJ1-4; no reliable D call. Germline V CDR1 and CDR2: KGHSH, LQKENI. Trimming cost V 2 bases and J 8 bases, with 12 bases left between them. The CDR3 length is 14 residues. The CDR3: CASSPGEVREKLFF. In nucleotides, the CDR3 is TGTGCCAGCTCACCAGGGGAGGTTCGGGAAAAACTGTTTTTT. The variable domain in full, with the rest retrieved from reference TRBV18 and TRBJ1-4, is NAGVMQNPRHLVRRRGQEARLRCSPMKGHSHVYWYRQLPEEGLKFMVYLQKENIIDESGMPKERFSAEFPKEGPSILRIQQVVRGDSAAYFCASSPGEVREKLFFGSGTQLSVL.

This chain uses TRBV7-2 with TRBJ2-7; TRBD2 aligns across 11 bases. The CDR3 consists of 15 residues. The germline V gene has CDR1 SGHTA and CDR2 FQGNSA. Losses at the gene ends were 5 bases for V and 5 bases for J; bases not matched to a gene: 8. CDR3 protein: CASSNSGRADNEQYF. The CDR3 DNA is TGTGCCAGCAGCAATAGCGGGAGGGCAGATAACGAGCAGTACTTC.

This rearrangement joins TRBV7-2 to TRBJ2-7; D is unresolved. The CDR3 sequence is 14 residues long. Germline V lookup: CDR1 SGHTA, CDR2 FQGNSA. V shed 3 bases and J shed 0 bases, with 9 bases lying between them. The CDR3 nucleotides are TGTGCCAGCAGCTTGCCGTTCAGCTCCTACGAGCAGTACTTC. The encoded protein is CASSLPFSSYEQYF.

The rearrangement joins TRBV7-3 to TRBJ2-1; D is unresolved. The CDR3 consists of 13 residues. The germline V gene encodes CDR1 SGHTA and CDR2 FQGTGA. The V end was cut by 1 base, the J end by 12 bases, with 13 bases between. DNA of the CDR3: TGTGCCAGCAGCTTAAGCGGCTCCCCGGGGCAGTTCTTC. It codes for CASSLSGSPGQFF.

The chain joins TRBV30 to TRBJ2-3, with 11 bases identical to TRBD2. In germline, CDR1 is GTSNPN, CDR2 SVGIG (reference sequence). There are 14 residues in the CDR3. J lost 14 bases, V lost 2 bases, and 12 bases had no gene match. CDR3 nucleotides: TGTGCCTGGAGTCGAGGGACTAGCGGATCAAGTTCGTATTTT. Translated, it gives CAWSRGTSGSSSYF.

This chain connects TRBV7-2 to TRBJ2-7; 10 positions agree with TRBD1. CDR3 length equals 13 residues. V shed 5 bases, J shed 6 bases, and the junction held 4 bases outside the gene matches. Germline CDR1 reads SGHTA; CDR2 reads FQGNSA. CDR3 amino acids: CASSPGQGREQYF. The CDR3 DNA reads TGTGCCAGCAGCCCGGGACAGGGGCGCGAGCAGTACTTC.

This chain connects TRBV11-2 to TRBJ2-6, with 11 bases aligning to TRBD1. CDR1 SGHAT and CDR2 FQNNGV come from the germline V gene. This CDR3 is built from 17 residues. The J segment lost 2 bases and the V segment lost 5 bases, leaving 5 bases of the junction unmatched. This CDR3 is CASSGWTGGAGANVLTF. CDR3 nucleotides: TGTGCCAGCAGCGGGTGGACAGGGGGCGCTGGGGCCAACGTCCTGACTTTC. The full variable domain, with the rest looked up from reference TRBV11-2 and TRBJ2-6, is EAGVAQSPRYKIIEKRQSVAFWCNPISGHATLYWYQQILGQGPKLLIQFQNNGVVDDSQLPKDRFSAERLKGVDSTLKIQPAKLEDSAVYLCASSGWTGGAGANVLTFGAGSRLTVL.

The chain combines TRBV29-1 with TRBJ1-2; a possible D gene is TRBD1 (6 bases). Germline V CDR1 and CDR2: SQVTM, ANQGSEA. The CDR3 totals 14 residues. V was cut by 4 bases and J by 5 bases, with 17 bases left in between. CDR3 nucleotide sequence: TGCAGCGTTGTTAGTCAGGGGTCGAATTATGGCTACACCTTC. This gives the protein CSVVSQGSNYGYTF.

This clone was recorded once. The genes are TRBV11-2 and TRBJ2-5, with D uncertain. The DNA end lines up better with TRBJ2-7; the J call may be wrong. Germline CDR1 SGHAT, CDR2 FQNNGV. The CDR3 is 13 amino acids. This chain's CDR3 is CASSLDRSYEQYF. In DNA form, the CDR3 reads TGTGCCAGCAGCTTAGATCGGAGCTACGAGCAGTACTTC.